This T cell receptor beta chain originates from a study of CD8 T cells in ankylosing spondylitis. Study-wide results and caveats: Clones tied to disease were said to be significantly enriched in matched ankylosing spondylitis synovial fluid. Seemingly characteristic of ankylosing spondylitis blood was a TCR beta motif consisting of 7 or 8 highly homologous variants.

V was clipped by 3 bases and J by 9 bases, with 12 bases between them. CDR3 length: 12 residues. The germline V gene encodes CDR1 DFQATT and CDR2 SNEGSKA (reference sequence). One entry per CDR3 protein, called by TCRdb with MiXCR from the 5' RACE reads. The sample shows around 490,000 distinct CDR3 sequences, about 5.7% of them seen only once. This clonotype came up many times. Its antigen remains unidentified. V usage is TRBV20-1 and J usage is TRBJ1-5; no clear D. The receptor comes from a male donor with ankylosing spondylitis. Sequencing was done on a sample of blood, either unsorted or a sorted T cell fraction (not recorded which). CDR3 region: CSARGVNLPQHF. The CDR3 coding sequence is TGCAGTGCTAGGGGAGTTAACCTGCCCCAGCATTTT.